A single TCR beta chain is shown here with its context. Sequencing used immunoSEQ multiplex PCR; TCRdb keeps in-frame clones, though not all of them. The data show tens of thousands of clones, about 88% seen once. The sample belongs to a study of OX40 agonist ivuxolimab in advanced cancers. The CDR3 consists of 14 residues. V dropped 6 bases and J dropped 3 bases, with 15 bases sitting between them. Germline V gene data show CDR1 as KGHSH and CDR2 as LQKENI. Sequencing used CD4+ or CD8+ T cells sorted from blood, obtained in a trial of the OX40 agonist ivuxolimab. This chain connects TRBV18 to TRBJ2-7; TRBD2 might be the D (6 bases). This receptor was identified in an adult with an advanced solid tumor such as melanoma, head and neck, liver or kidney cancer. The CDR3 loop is CASSSAGRNYEQYF. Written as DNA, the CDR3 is TGTGCCAGCTCGTCCGCGGGGCGAAACTACGAGCAGTACTTC.